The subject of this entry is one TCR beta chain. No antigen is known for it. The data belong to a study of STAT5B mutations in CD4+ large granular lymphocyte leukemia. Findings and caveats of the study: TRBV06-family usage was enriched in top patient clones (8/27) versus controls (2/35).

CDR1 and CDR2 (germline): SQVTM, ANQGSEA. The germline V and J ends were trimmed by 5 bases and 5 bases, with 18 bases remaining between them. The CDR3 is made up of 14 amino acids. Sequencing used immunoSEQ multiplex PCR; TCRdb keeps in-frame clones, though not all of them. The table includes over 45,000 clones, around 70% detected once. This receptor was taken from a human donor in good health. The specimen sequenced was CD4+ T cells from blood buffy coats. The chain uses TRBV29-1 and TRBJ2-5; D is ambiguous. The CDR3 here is CSVYPLLSPETQYF. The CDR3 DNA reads TGCAGCGTTTACCCCCTACTCTCACCCGAGACCCAGTACTTC.